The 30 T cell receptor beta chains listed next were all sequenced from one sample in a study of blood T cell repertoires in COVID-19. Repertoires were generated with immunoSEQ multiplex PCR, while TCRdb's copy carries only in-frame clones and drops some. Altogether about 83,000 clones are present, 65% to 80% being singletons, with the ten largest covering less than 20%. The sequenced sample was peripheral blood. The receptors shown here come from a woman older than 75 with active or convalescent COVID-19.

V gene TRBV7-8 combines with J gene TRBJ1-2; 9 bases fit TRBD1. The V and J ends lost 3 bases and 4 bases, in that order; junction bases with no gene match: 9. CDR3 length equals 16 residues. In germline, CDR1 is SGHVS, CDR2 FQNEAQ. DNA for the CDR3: TGTGCCAGCAGCTTTAAACCGGGACAGGGACCCTATGGCTACACCTTC. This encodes CASSFKPGQGPYGYTF.

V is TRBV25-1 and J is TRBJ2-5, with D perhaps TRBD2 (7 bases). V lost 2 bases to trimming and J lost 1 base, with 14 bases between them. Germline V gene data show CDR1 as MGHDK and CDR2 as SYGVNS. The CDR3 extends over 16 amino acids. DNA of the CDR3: TGTGCCAGCAGTGAAGGGGAGGGGGGGTTCCAAGAGACCCAGTACTTC. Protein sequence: CASSEGEGGFQETQYF. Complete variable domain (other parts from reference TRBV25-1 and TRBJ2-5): EADIYQTPRYLVIGTGKKITLECSQTMGHDKMYWYQQDPGMELHLIHYSYGVNSTEKGDLSSESTVSRIRTEHFPLTLESARPSHTSQYLCASSEGEGGFQETQYFGPGTRLLVL.

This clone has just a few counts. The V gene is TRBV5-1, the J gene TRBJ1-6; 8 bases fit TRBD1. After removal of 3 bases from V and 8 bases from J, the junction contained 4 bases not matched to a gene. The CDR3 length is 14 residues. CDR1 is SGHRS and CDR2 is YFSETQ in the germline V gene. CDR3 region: CASSSTGEHSPLHF. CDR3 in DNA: TGCGCCAGCAGCTCGACAGGGGAACATTCACCCCTCCACTTT.

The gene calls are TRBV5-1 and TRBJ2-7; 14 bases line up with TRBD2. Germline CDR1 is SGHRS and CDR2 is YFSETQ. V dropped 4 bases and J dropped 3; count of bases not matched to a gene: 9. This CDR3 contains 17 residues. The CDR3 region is CASSLGLAGGIIYEQYF. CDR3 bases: TGCGCCAGCAGCCTCGGACTAGCGGGGGGAATTATCTACGAGCAGTACTTC.

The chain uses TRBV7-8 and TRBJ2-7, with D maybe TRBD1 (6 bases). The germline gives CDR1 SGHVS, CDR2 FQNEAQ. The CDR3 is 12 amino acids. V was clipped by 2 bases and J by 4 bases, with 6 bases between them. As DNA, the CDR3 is TGTGCCAGCAGCTTACAGGGGTACGAGCAGTACTTC. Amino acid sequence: CASSLQGYEQYF.

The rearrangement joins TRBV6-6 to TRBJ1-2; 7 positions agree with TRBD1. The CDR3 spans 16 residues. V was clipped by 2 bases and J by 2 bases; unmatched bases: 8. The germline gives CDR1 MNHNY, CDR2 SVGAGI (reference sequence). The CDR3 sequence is CASSYPGQLQNYGYTF. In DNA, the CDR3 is TGTGCCAGCAGTTACCCGGGACAGCTACAAAACTATGGCTACACCTTC.

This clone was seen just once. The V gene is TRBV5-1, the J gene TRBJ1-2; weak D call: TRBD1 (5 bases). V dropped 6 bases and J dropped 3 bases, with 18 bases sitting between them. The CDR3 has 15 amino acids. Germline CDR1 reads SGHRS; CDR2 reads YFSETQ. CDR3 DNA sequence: TGCGCCAGCACCGCCCAGCGGGGGGATGACTATGGCTACACCTTC. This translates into CASTAQRGDDYGYTF. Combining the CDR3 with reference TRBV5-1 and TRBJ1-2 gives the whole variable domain KAGVTQTPRYLIKTRGQQVTLSCSPISGHRSVSWYQQTPGQGLQFLFEYFSETQRNKGNFPGRFSGRQFSNSRSEMNVSTLELGDSALYLCASTAQRGDDYGYTFGSGTRLTVV.

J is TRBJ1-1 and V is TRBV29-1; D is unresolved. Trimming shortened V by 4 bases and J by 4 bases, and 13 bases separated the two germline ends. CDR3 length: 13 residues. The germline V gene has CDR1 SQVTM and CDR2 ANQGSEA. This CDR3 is CSVVRSTGTEAFF. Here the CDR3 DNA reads TGCAGCGTTGTTCGTTCGACGGGCACTGAAGCTTTCTTT.

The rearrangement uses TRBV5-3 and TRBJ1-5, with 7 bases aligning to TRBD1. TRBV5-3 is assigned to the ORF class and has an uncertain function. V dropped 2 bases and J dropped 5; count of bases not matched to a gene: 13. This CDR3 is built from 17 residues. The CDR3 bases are TGTGCCAGAAGCTTTGGGGGGCCACAGGGGAAGTATCAGCCCCAGCATTTT. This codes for CARSFGGPQGKYQPQHF.

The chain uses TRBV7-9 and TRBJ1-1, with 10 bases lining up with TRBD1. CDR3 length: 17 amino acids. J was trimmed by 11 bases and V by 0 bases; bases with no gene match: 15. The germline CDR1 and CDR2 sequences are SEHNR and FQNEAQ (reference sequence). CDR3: CASSLATGTGASLGAFF. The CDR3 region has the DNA TGTGCCAGCAGCTTAGCCACCGGGACAGGGGCTTCCCTGGGGGCTTTCTTT.

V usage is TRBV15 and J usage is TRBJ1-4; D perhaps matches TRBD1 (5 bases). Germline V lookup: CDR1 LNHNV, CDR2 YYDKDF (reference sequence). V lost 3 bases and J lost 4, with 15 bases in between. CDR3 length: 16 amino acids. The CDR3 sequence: CATSSRVGWGNEKLFF. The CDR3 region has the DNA TGTGCCACCAGCAGCAGGGTAGGGTGGGGTAATGAAAAACTGTTTTTT.

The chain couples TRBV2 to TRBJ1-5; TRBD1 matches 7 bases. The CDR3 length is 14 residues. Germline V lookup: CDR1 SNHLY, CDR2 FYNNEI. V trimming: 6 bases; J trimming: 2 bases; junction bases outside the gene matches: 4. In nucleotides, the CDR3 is TGTGCCAGCAGGGAGGACAGGCGCAATCAGCCCCAGCATTTT. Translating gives CASREDRRNQPQHF.

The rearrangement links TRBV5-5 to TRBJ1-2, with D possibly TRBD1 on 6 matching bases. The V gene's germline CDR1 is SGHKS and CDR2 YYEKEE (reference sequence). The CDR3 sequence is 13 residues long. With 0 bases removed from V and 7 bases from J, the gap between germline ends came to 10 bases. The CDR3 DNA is TGTGCCAGCAGCTTGGCTCAGGGGTTTGGCTACACCTTC. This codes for CASSLAQGFGYTF.

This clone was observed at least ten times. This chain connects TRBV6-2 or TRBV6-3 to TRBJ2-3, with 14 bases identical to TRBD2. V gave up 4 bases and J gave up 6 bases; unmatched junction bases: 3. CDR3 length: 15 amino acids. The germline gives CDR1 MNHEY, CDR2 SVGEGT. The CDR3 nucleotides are TGTGCCAGCAGTTCGACTAGCGGGGGGGCGGATACGCAGTATTTT. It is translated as CASSSTSGGADTQYF.

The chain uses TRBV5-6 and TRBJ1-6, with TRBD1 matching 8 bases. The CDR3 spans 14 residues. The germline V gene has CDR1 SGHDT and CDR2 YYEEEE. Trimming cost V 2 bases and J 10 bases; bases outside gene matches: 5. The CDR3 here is CASSLGQGLSPLHF. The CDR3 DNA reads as TGTGCCAGCAGCTTAGGACAGGGCCTCTCACCCCTCCACTTT.

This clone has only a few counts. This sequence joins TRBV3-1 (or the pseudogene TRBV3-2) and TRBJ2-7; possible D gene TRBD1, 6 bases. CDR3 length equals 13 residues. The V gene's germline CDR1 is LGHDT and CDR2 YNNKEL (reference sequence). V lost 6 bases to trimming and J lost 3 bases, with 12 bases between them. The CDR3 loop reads CASRIQGHYEQYF. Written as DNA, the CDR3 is TGTGCCAGCAGGATACAGGGCCACTACGAGCAGTACTTC.

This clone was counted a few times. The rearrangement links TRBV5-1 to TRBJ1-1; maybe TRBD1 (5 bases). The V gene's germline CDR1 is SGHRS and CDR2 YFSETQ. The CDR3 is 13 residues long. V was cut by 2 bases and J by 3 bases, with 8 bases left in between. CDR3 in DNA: TGCGCCAGCAGCTTAGGGGATCACACTGAAGCTTTCTTT. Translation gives CASSLGDHTEAFF.

CDR3: CASRNRGEGTEAFF. CDR3 DNA: TGTGCCAGCAGAAACAGGGGCGAGGGCACTGAAGCTTTCTTT. This rearrangement joins TRBV2 to TRBJ1-1; 7 bases are shared with TRBD1. Germline V gene lookup returns CDR1 SNHLY and CDR2 FYNNEI. The CDR3 is 14 amino acids. The J segment lost 4 bases and the V segment lost 6 bases, leaving 8 bases of the junction unmatched.

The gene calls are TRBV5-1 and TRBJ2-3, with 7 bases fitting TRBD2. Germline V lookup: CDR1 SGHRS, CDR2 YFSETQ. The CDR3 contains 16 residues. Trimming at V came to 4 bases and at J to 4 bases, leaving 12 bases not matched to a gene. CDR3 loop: CASSRGTTMFADTQYF. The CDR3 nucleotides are TGCGCCAGCAGCCGGGGGACTACAATGTTCGCAGATACGCAGTATTTT.

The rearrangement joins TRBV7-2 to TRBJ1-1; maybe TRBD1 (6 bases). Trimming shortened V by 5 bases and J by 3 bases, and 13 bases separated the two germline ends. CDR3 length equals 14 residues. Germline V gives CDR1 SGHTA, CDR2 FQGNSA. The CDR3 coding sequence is TGTGCCAGCAGCCGGGGGGCAATGGACACTGAAGCTTTCTTT. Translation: CASSRGAMDTEAFF.

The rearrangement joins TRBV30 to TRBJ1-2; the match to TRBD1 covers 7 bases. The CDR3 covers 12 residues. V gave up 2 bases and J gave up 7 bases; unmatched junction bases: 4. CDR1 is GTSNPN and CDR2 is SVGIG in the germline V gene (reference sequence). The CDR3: CAWSLDRIGYTF. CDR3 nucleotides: TGTGCCTGGAGTCTGGACAGGATTGGCTACACCTTC.

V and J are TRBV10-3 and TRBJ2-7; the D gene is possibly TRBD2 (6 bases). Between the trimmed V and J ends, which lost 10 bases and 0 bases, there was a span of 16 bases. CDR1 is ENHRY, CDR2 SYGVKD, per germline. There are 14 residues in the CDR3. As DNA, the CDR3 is TGTGCCACCAAGGGGTCGCGGGACTCCTACGAGCAGTACTTC. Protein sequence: CATKGSRDSYEQYF.

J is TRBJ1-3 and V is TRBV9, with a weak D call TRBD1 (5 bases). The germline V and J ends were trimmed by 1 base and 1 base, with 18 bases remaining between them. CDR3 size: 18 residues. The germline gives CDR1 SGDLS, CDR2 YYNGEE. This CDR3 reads CASSVTSGGSHSGNTIYF. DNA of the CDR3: TGTGCCAGCAGCGTAACCTCTGGGGGGTCCCATTCTGGAAACACCATATATTTT.

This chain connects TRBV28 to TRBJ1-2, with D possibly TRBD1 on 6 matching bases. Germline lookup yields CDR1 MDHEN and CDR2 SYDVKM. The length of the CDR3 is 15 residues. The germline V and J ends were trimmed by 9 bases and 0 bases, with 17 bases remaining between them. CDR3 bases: TGTGCCAGTCAACGAGGGGGGGGAGCTAACTATGGCTACACCTTC. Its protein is CASQRGGGANYGYTF.

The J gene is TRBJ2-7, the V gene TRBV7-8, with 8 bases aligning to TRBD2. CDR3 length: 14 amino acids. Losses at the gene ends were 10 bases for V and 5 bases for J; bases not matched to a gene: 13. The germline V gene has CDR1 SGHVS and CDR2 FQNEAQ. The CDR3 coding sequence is TGTGCCACTACCCCGGGAGGGGGGCGGGACGAGCAGTACTTC. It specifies CATTPGGGRDEQYF.

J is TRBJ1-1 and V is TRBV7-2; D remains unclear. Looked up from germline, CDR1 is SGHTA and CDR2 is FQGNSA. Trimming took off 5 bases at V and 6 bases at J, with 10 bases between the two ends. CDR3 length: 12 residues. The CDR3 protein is CASSLSRAEAFF. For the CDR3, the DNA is TGTGCCAGCAGCCTCAGCCGGGCTGAAGCTTTCTTT.

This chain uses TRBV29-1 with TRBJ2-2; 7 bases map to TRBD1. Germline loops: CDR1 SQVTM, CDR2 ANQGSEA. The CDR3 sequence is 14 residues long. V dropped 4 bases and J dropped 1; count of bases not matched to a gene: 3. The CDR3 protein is CSVGRTGNTGELFF. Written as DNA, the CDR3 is TGCAGCGTTGGTCGGACAGGGAACACCGGGGAGCTGTTTTTT.

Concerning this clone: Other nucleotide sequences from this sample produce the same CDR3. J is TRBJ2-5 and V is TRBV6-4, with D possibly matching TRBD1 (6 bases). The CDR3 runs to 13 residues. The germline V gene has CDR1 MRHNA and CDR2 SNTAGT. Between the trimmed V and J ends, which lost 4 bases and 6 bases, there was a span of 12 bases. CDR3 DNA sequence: TGTGCCAGCAGTGGCGTACAGGGCCAGACCCAGTACTTC. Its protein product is CASSGVQGQTQYF.

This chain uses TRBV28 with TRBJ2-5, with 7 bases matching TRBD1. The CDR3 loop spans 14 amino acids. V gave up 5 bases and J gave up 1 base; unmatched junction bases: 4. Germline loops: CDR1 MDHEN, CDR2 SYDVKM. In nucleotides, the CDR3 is TGTGCCAGCAGTCCCGGGGACAGCCAAGAGACCCAGTACTTC. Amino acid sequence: CASSPGDSQETQYF.

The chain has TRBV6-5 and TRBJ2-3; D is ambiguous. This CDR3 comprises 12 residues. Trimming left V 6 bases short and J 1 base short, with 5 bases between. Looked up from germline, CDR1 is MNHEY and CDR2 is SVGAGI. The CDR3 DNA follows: TGTGCCAGCAGGGCAGGCACAGATACGCAGTATTTT. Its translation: CASRAGTDTQYF.